The 9 T cell receptor beta chains reported below all come from one sample, sequenced in a study of Ad26.COV2.S vaccination and SARS-CoV-2 variants. Method: immunoSEQ multiplex PCR; TCRdb's copy keeps in-frame clones and lacks some. The sample has about 350,000 clones; roughly 91% are singletons. The sample's treatment: roughly 20 received Ad26.COV2.S at low or high dose, single or two shots; 5 received placebo; per-sample allocation not given. All samples were drawn on day 63, counting from the first vaccine or placebo injection. Sequenced material: peripheral blood, taken in a trial of Ad26.COV2.S vaccine versus placebo. The source of these receptors is a person aged 18-65 years who received the Ad26.COV2.S COVID-19 vaccine or a placebo.

This clone was recorded a few times. The V gene is TRBV19, the J gene TRBJ2-7; 9 positions match TRBD2. CDR1 and CDR2 (germline): LNHDA, SQIVND (reference sequence). This CDR3 comprises 16 residues. With 3 bases clipped from V and 5 bases from J, the junction kept 11 bases outside the gene matches. As DNA, the CDR3 is TGTGCCAGTAGTATTGGGGTCGCGGGAGGGCCCCACGAGCAGTACTTC. This codes for CASSIGVAGGPHEQYF.

J is TRBJ1-4 and V is TRBV9, with TRBD1 identical over 7 bases. Per the germline V gene, CDR1 is SGDLS and CDR2 is YYNGEE. With V trimmed by 0 bases and J by 7 bases, 12 bases remained unmatched. The CDR3 totals 17 residues. CDR3 amino acids: CASSVGEGGLRSEKLFF. The CDR3 nucleotides read TGTGCCAGCAGCGTAGGGGAAGGGGGCTTAAGAAGTGAAAAACTGTTTTTT.

This sequence joins TRBV5-1 and TRBJ1-1, with D uncertain. Germline loops: CDR1 SGHRS, CDR2 YFSETQ. Trimming pared 4 bases from V and 0 bases from J, leaving 7 bases between. The CDR3 contains 13 residues. Here the CDR3 reads CASSPGVNTEAFF. In DNA, the CDR3 is TGCGCCAGCAGCCCCGGAGTGAACACTGAAGCTTTCTTT.

The V gene is TRBV6-5, the J gene TRBJ1-1; D is possibly TRBD1 (5 bases). Germline V gives CDR1 MNHEY, CDR2 SVGAGI. The germline V and J ends were trimmed by 5 bases and 7 bases, with 8 bases remaining between them. The CDR3 sequence is 11 residues long. This CDR3 is CASSRGYEAFF. CDR3 bases: TGTGCCAGCAGTCGGGGGTATGAAGCTTTCTTT.

The rearrangement links TRBV7-2 to TRBJ2-7; no clear D gene. This CDR3 region has 15 residues. Trimming removed 0 bases at V and 0 bases at J, with 9 bases between. CDR1 is SGHTA and CDR2 is FQGNSA in the germline V gene. The CDR3, as DNA: TGTGCCAGCAGCTTAGCGCACGGTAGCTCCTACGAGCAGTACTTC. The encoded protein is CASSLAHGSSYEQYF.

The chain carries TRBV7-9 and TRBJ2-1, with D unresolved. CDR1 and CDR2 (germline): SEHNR, FQNEAQ (reference sequence). The CDR3 sequence is 12 residues long. V was cut by 2 bases and J by 7 bases, with 6 bases left in between. The CDR3 spells CASSLYRNEQFF. The CDR3 DNA follows: TGTGCCAGCAGCTTATATAGGAATGAGCAGTTCTTC.

The chain carries TRBV5-1 and TRBJ1-2; 9 bases line up with TRBD1. This CDR3 contains 14 residues. V was clipped by 4 bases and J by 7 bases; unmatched bases: 8. CDR1 and CDR2 from the germline V gene are SGHRS and YFSETQ. The CDR3 nucleotides are TGCGCCAGCAGCACTACAGGGGGCCGTCTTGGCTACACCTTC. As protein: CASSTTGGRLGYTF.

The genes are TRBV19 and TRBJ2-7, with TRBD1 matching 9 bases. V dropped 5 bases and J dropped 3; count of bases not matched to a gene: 5. CDR3 size: 14 residues. Germline V gives CDR1 LNHDA, CDR2 SQIVND (reference sequence). CDR3 sequence reads: CASSPRDRDYEQYF. In nucleotides, the CDR3 is TGTGCCAGTAGTCCCCGGGACAGGGACTACGAGCAGTACTTC. The complete variable domain, with remaining parts taken from reference TRBV19 and TRBJ2-7, reads DGGITQSPKYLFRKEGQNVTLSCEQNLNHDAMYWYRQDPGQGLRLIYYSQIVNDFQKGDIAEGYSVSREKKESFPLTVTSAQKNPTAFYLCASSPRDRDYEQYFGPGTRLTVT.

The chain uses TRBV6-2 or TRBV6-3 and TRBJ2-1; 9 bases match TRBD2. Germline trimming cut 5 bases from V and 6 bases from J; bases unmatched to any gene: 26. The CDR3 spans 21 residues. CDR1 is MNHEY and CDR2 is SVGEGT in the germline V gene. The CDR3 protein is CASSADKIDSGGSGLFNEQFF. CDR3 coding DNA: TGTGCCAGCAGTGCTGATAAAATCGATAGCGGGGGTTCTGGACTTTTCAATGAGCAGTTCTTC.